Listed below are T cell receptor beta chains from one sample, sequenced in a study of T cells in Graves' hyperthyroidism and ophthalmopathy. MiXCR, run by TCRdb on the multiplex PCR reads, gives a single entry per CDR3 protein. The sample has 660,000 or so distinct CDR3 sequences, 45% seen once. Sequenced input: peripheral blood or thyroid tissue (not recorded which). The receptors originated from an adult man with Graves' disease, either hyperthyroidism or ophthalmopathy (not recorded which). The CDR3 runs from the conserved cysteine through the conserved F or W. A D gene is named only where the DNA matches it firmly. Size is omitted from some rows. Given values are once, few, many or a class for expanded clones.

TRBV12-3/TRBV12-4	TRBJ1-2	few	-	TGTGCTAGTAGCCGCTGGGAAAACGTCTATGGCTACACCTTC	CASSRWENVYGYTF
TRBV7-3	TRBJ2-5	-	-	TGTGCCAGCAGCTTAGACAGGCAATCTGGGACCCAGTACTTC	CASSLDRQSGTQYF
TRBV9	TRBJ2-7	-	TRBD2	TGTGCCAGCAGCCCTGCCGCCGGGACTAGCGGGAGTCCCACAGGCGAGCAGTACTTC	CASSPAAGTSGSPTGEQYF
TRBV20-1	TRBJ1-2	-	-	TGCAGTGCCAATAGTCTCACGCTGAACTATGGCTACACCTTC	CSANSLTLNYGYTF
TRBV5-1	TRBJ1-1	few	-	TGCGCCAGCAGCTGGGGGACAACGAACACTGAAGCTTTCTTT	CASSWGTTNTEAFF
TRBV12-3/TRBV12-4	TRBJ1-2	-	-	TGTGCCAGCAGTTACAATTCCTATGGCTACACCTTC	CASSYNSYGYTF
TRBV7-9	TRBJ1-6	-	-	TGTGCCAGCAGCATCTGGGCCATTAATTCACCCCTCCACTTC	CASSIWAINSPLHF
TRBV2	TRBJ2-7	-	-	TGTGCCAGCCTGACAGGCGGTAGCCTATCCTACGAGCAGTACTTC	CASLTGGSLSYEQYF
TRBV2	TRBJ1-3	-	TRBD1	TGCAATCCGACAGGGCCCTCTGGAAACACCATATATTTT	CNPTGPSGNTIYF
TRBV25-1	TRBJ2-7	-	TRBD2	TGTGCCAGCAGTTTATTTTCGGGGGGGAAAGACGAGCAGTACTTC	CASSLFSGGKDEQYF
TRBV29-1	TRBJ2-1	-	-	TGCAGCGTTTCAGGGGCCTACAATGAGCAGTTCTTC	CSVSGAYNEQFF
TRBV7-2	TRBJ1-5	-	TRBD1	TGTGCCAGCAGTAGCGGACAGGCACATCAGCCCCAGCATTTT	CASSSGQAHQPQHF
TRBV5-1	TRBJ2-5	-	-	TGCGCCAGCAGCTTGGACGGGACGGACGAAGAGACCCAGTACTTC	CASSLDGTDEETQYF
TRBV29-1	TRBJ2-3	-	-	TGCAGCGCCATACTAGCATCAGATACGCAGTATTTT	CSAILASDTQYF
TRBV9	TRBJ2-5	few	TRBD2	TGTGCCAGCAGCCCCCCTGTTCTAGCGGTGGCCGAGACCCAGTACTTC	CASSPPVLAVAETQYF
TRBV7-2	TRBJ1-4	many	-	TGTGCCAGCAGCTGGGTCGGTGAAAAACTGTTTTTT	CASSWVGEKLFF
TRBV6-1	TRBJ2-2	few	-	TGTGCCAGCAGTGGGAGTCGGAACACCGGGGAGCTGTTTTTT	CASSGSRNTGELFF
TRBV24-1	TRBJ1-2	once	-	TGTGCCACCAGTAGTAGCCAGGGGACCTATGGCTACACCTTC	CATSSSQGTYGYTF
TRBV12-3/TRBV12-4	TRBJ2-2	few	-	TGTGCCAGCAGTTTAATAGGGACCGGGGAGCTGTTTTTT	CASSLIGTGELFF
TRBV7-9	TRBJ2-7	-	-	TGTGCCAGCAGACGGGACGGGTTCTCCTACGAGCAGTACTTC	CASRRDGFSYEQYF
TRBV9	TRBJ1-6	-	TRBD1	TGTGCCAGCAGCGGACAGGGGACAGCTAATTCACCCCTCCACTTT	CASSGQGTANSPLHF
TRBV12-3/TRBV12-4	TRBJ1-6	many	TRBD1	TGTGCCAGCACGGGACAGGGCAATTCACCCCTCCACTTT	CASTGQGNSPLHF
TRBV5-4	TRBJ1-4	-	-	TGCGCCAGCAGCTTGAGATGGGGCTTTAATGAAAAACTGTTTTTT	CASSLRWGFNEKLFF
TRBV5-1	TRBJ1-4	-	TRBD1	TGCGCCAGCAGCGCCGGACAGGGTTGGGGTGAAAAACTGTTTTTT	CASSAGQGWGEKLFF
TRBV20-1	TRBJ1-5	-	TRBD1	TGCAGTGCTGAGGACAGGGGAATTAATCAGCCCCAGCATTTT	CSAEDRGINQPQHF
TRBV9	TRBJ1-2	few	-	TGTGCCAGCAGCGTAGACTGGGGGAACTATGGCTACACCTTC	CASSVDWGNYGYTF
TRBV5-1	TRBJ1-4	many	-	TGCGCCAGCAGCAGGGTTGCACAGGGAGGTGAAAAACTGTTTTTT	CASSRVAQGGEKLFF
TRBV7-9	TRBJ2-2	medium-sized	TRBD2	TGTGCCAGCAGCCTAAGCACCGGGACTAGCGTCACCGGGGAGCTGTTTTTT	CASSLSTGTSVTGELFF
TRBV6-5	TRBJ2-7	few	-	TGTGCCAGCAGTTACCGGCACGATCGCTCCTACGAGCAGTACTTC	CASSYRHDRSYEQYF
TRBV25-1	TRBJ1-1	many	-	TGTGCCAGCAGTGAATCGGGGGGGTTTGGCACTGAAGCTTTCTTT	CASSESGGFGTEAFF
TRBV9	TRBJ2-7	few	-	TGTGCCAGCAGCGTCGTGCCGGGGACCTACGAGCAGTACTTC	CASSVVPGTYEQYF
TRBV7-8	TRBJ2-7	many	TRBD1	TGTGCCAGCAGCTTCGGGACAGGGGGCGGAAACGAGCAGTACTTC	CASSFGTGGGNEQYF
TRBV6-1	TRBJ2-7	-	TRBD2	TGTGCCGCAGCGGGAGGGAGCCACGAGCAGTACTTC	CAAAGGSHEQYF
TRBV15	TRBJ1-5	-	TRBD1	TGTGCCACCAGCAGGGCCGGGACAGGGGAAAATCAGCCCCAGCATTTT	CATSRAGTGENQPQHF
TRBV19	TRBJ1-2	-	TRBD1	TGTGCCAGTAGACTCGGGACAGGGACCTATGGCTACACCTTC	CASRLGTGTYGYTF
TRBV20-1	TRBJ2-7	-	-	TGCAGTGCTCGTCGGTTCCAACTACCCTACGAGCAGTACTTC	CSARRFQLPYEQYF
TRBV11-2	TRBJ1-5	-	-	TGTGCCAGCAGCTCCCGTGGCGATTTTCATCAGCCCCAGCATTTT	CASSSRGDFHQPQHF
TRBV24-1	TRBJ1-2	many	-	TGTGCCACCAGTGATTTCAACAGGGTCTATGGCTACACCTTC	CATSDFNRVYGYTF
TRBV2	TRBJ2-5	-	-	TGTGCCAGCAGTGAAATAGCTTACCAAGAGACCCAGTACTTC	CASSEIAYQETQYF